This T cell receptor beta chain appears in the sequencing data of a study of T cells in women clearing cervical HPV infection. About the research overall: Blood came at first lesion visit for cases, post-clearance for controls. Findings and limits, study-wide: CIN3+ cases had significantly higher TCR repertoire richness than controls, but evenness did not differ.

Per germline, CDR1 SGHVS and CDR2 FQNEAQ. The CDR3 extends over 13 amino acids. Trimming shortened V by 5 bases and J by 4 bases, and 10 bases separated the two germline ends. Turning to this clone: Its antigen is not known. The observed sequence ends 3 residues before the CDR3 terminus, with the missing tail filled in from the germline J gene.

Libraries were prepared by immunoSEQ multiplex PCR; TCRdb keeps only in-frame clonotypes and omits some of them. The sample has some 30,000 clones, and its top ten clones hold around 3.1%. This clonotype was obtained from a woman between 18 and 69 years old with a cervical HPV16 infection that either progressed to CIN3+ or cleared (not recorded which). The J gene is TRBJ2-3, the V gene TRBV7-8; no definite D call. Sequenced: blood buffy coat. The DNA read from the CDR3 is TGTGCCAGCAGCGGGTTTAGCTCAGATACG. Amino acid sequence: CASSGFSSDT. The whole CDR3 reads CASSGFSSDTQYF.